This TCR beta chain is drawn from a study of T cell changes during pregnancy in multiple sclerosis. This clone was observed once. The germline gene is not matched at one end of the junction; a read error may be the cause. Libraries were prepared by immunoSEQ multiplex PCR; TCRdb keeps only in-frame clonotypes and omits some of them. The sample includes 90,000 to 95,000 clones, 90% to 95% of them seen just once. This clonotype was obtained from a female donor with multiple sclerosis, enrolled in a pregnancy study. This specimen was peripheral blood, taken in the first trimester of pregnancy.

For the CDR3, the DNA is TGTGCCAGCAGCGTAGGGGCGGGAAAAACCATATATTTT. Translated: CASSVGAGKTIYF. The chain recombines TRBV9 with TRBJ1-3; D not certain. Germline values: CDR1 SGDLS, CDR2 YYNGEE. The CDR3 sequence is 13 residues long.